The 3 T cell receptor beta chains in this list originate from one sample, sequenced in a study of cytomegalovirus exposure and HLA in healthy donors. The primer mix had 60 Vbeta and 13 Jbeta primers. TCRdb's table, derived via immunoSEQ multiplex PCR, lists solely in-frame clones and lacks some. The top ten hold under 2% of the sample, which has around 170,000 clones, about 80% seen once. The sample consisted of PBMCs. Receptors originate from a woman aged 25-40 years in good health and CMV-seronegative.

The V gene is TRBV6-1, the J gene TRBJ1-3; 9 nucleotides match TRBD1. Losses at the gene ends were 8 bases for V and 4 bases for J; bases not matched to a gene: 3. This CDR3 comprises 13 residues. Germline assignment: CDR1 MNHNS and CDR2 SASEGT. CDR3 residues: CASHRGHGNTIYF. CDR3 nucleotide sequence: TGTGCCAGCCACAGGGGGCACGGAAACACCATATATTTT.

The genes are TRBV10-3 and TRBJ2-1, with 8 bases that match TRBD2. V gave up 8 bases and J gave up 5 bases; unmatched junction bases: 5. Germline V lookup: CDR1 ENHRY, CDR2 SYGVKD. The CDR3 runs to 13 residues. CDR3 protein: CAIGLAQNNEQFF. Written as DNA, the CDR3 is TGTGCCATCGGACTAGCCCAGAACAATGAGCAGTTCTTC.

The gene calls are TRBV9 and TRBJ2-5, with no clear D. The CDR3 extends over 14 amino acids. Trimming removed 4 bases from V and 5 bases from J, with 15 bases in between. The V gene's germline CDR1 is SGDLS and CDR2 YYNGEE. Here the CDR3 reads CASSPNDWSETQYF. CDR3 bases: TGTGCCAGCAGCCCTAACGACTGGTCCGAGACCCAGTACTTC.